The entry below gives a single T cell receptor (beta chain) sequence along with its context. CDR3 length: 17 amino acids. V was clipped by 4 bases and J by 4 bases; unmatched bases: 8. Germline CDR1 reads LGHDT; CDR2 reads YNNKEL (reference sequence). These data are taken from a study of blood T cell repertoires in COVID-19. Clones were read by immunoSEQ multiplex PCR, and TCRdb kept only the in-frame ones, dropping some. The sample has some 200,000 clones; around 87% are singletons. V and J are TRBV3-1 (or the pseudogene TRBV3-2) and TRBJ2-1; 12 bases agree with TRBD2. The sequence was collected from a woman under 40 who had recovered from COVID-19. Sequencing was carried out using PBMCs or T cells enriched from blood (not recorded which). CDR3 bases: TGTGCCAGCAGCCCCATACTAGCGGGGGGCCCATACAATGAGCAGTTCTTC. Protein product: CASSPILAGGPYNEQFF.